Presented here are 5 T cell receptor beta chains from one specimen sequenced in a study of cytomegalovirus exposure and HLA in healthy donors. Amplification used 60 Vbeta primers and 13 Jbeta primers. Measured with immunoSEQ multiplex PCR; TCRdb has only the in-frame clones, and not every one. The sample shows under 200,000 clones, approximately 85% of them seen only once. Sequencing was carried out using PBMCs. Receptors were obtained from a girl under 10 years old in good health and CMV-seropositive.

The J gene is TRBJ1-3, the V gene TRBV11-2; D might be TRBD1 (5 bases). V was clipped by 7 bases and J by 3 bases, with 10 bases between them. The CDR3 has 13 residues. Germline V CDR1 and CDR2: SGHAT, FQNNGV. The CDR3 nucleotides are TGTGCCAGCACCTGGGGCGGTGGAAACACCATATATTTT. Its translation is CASTWGGGNTIYF.

The gene calls are TRBV6-6 and TRBJ2-3; D perhaps matches TRBD2 (6 bases). Per germline, CDR1 MNHNY and CDR2 SVGAGI (reference sequence). V gave up 5 bases and J gave up 5 bases, with 17 bases separating them. The CDR3 length is 15 residues. The chain's CDR3 is CASSTPFEEGDTQYF. In DNA form, the CDR3 reads TGTGCCAGCAGTACCCCTTTCGAGGAGGGAGATACGCAGTATTTT.

This clone is a singleton in its sample. The V call is TRBV28, the J call TRBJ1-5; perhaps TRBD1 as D (5 bases). Per the germline V gene, CDR1 is MDHEN and CDR2 is SYDVKM. The V end lost 2 bases, the J end lost 7 bases, and 18 bases lay between the germline ends. CDR3 size: 16 residues. The CDR3 loop reads CASSLIGVGVNQPQHF. The CDR3 bases are TGTGCCAGCAGTTTAATTGGGGTAGGGGTCAACCAGCCCCAGCATTTT.

As DNA, the CDR3 is TGCGCCAGCAGTGAAGCACAGGGAAATCAGCCCCAGCATTTT. This encodes CASSEAQGNQPQHF. The chain recombines TRBV10-2 with TRBJ1-5; D is possibly TRBD1 (6 bases). This CDR3 spans 14 amino acids. The germline gives CDR1 WSHSY, CDR2 SAAADI. The V end was cut by 3 bases, the J end by 4 bases, with 10 bases between.

The V gene is TRBV28, the J gene TRBJ1-3, with TRBD1 matching 10 bases. Trimming took 5 bases from V and 4 from J; bases not matched to a gene: 11. The CDR3 covers 17 residues. CDR1 is MDHEN and CDR2 is SYDVKM in the germline V gene. The CDR3 nucleotides read TGTGCCAGCAGTCTTGACCGGGACAGGGGTCCGGGAAACACCATATATTTT. This codes for CASSLDRDRGPGNTIYF.